Listed below are T cell receptor beta chains from one sample, sequenced in a study of beta chain features in type 1 diabetes. The assay was immunoSEQ multiplex PCR, and TCRdb's table has in-frame clones only and misses some. The repertoire holds about 250,000 clones, with roughly 15% as singletons. Sequencing was done on a sample of naive CD4+ T cells from blood. Receptors were obtained from a woman aged 40 to 49 in good health. Both conserved end residues are part of each CDR3. A D gene is named only where the DNA matches it firmly. Part of the rows lack a size; the others show once, few, many or a class for expanded clones.

D gene	clone size	V gene	J gene	CDR3 protein	CDR3 DNA
TRBD1	.	TRBV5-1	TRBJ1-1	CASSPPGTGTSEAFF	TGCGCCAGCAGCCCTCCCGGGACAGGGACGTCTGAAGCTTTCTTT
TRBD1	.	TRBV11-2	TRBJ2-4	CASSPTTGGAGNIQYF	TGTGCCAGCAGCCCAACCACAGGGGGCGCAGGAAACATTCAGTACTTC
TRBD2	.	TRBV7-6	TRBJ2-7	CASSFSSGGAYEQYF	TGTGCCAGCAGCTTCTCTAGCGGGGGGGCTTACGAGCAGTACTTC
.	.	TRBV9	TRBJ2-5	CASSVRGDQGTQYF	TGTGCCAGCAGCGTACGCGGGGATCAAGGGACCCAGTACTTC
.	.	TRBV9	TRBJ1-2	CASSAELYGYTF	TGTGCCAGCAGCGCCGAGCTCTATGGTTACACCTTC
TRBD1	few	TRBV7-2	TRBJ2-7	CASSLRGRGRGSYEQYF	TGTGCCAGCAGCTTGCGCGGCAGGGGGCGCGGGTCCTACGAGCAGTACTTC
TRBD1	many	TRBV7-9	TRBJ2-7	CASRKGGTGEQYF	TGTGCCAGCAGAAAAGGGGGCACGGGAGAGCAGTACTTC
.	few	TRBV10-3	TRBJ2-3	CAISESAISTDTQYF	TGTGCCATCAGTGAGTCAGCAATTAGCACAGATACGCAGTATTTT
TRBD2	few	TRBV18	TRBJ2-1	CASSRWEGYNEQFF	TGTGCCAGCTCCCGATGGGAGGGCTACAATGAGCAGTTCTTC
.	.	TRBV4-3	TRBJ2-3	CASSQVHAPGDTQYF	TGCGCCAGCAGCCAAGTCCATGCCCCGGGAGATACGCAGTATTTT
.	few	TRBV19	TRBJ2-2	CASRAYTGELFF	TGTGCCAGTAGGGCCTACACCGGGGAGCTGTTTTTT
TRBD2	.	TRBV9	TRBJ2-3	CASSVRGGGTDTQYF	TGTGCCAGCAGCGTTAGAGGCGGGGGGACAGATACGCAGTATTTT
TRBD1	few	TRBV7-9	TRBJ2-7	CASSLDRGGDEQYF	TGTGCCAGCAGCTTAGACAGGGGTGGCGACGAGCAGTACTTC
.	few	TRBV2	TRBJ1-6	CASSDQTALTPLHF	TGTGCCAGCAGTGATCAAACAGCTTTAACACCCCTCCACTTT
.	once	TRBV19	TRBJ1-1	CASKGDLMNTEAFF	TGTGCCAGTAAGGGGGATTTAATGAACACTGAAGCTTTCTTT
TRBD1	few	TRBV25-1	TRBJ2-1	CASSDPGTGGDEQFF	TGTGCCAGCAGTGACCCCGGGACAGGGGGTGATGAGCAGTTCTTC
.	.	TRBV18	TRBJ2-7	CASSPQGVVYEQYF	TGTGCCAGCTCACCCCAAGGGGTCGTCTACGAGCAGTACTTC
TRBD2	.	TRBV5-1	TRBJ2-7	CASSAGLAGGSEQYF	TGCGCCAGCAGCGCGGGACTAGCGGGGGGTTCTGAGCAGTACTTC
TRBD2	.	TRBV5-1	TRBJ2-1	CASSLASGYSYNEQFF	TGCGCCAGCAGCTTGGCTAGCGGGTACTCCTACAATGAGCAGTTCTTC
.	few	TRBV7-8	TRBJ2-7	CASSLSDTVYEQYF	TGTGCCAGCAGCTTGTCGGACACCGTCTACGAGCAGTACTTC
TRBD2	.	TRBV5-1	TRBJ2-3	CASRTGGLSDTQYF	TGCGCCAGCAGGACGGGGGGGCTGTCAGATACGCAGTATTTT
.	.	TRBV27	TRBJ2-7	CASSFSNRDEQYF	TGTGCCAGCAGTTTTTCAAACAGGGACGAGCAGTACTTC
.	few	TRBV9	TRBJ2-5	CASGTGQETQYF	TGTGCCAGCGGTACAGGGCAAGAGACCCAGTACTTC
TRBD2	.	TRBV9	TRBJ2-5	CASSVGASGGAGTQYF	TGTGCCAGCAGCGTAGGTGCTAGCGGGGGGGCCGGGACCCAGTACTTC
TRBD1	few	TRBV15	TRBJ2-5	CATSREQGNQETQYF	TGTGCCACCAGCAGAGAACAGGGGAACCAAGAGACCCAGTACTTC
.	few	TRBV18	TRBJ1-2	CASSPPQFDGYTF	TGTGCCAGCTCACCACCACAGTTCGATGGCTACACCTTC
TRBD1	few	TRBV29-1	TRBJ1-5	CSAGTEDQPQHF	TGCAGCGCCGGGACAGAGGATCAGCCCCAGCATTTT
.	.	TRBV6-5	TRBJ1-2	CASTTGLSGYTF	TGTGCCAGCACCACAGGGTTGAGCGGCTACACCTTC
.	few	TRBV9	TRBJ2-2	CASSGRGGTGELFF	TGTGCCAGCAGCGGGAGAGGGGGCACCGGGGAGCTGTTTTTT
.	.	TRBV6-1	TRBJ1-2	CASSERGIGYTF	TGTGCCAGCAGTGAAAGGGGGATAGGCTACACCTTC
.	few	TRBV6-6	TRBJ2-3	CASRTNRDGTDTQYF	TGTGCCAGCAGAACAAACAGGGACGGCACAGATACGCAGTATTTT
TRBD2	few	TRBV7-2	TRBJ2-5	CASSLAGLAGASRETQYF	TGTGCCAGCAGCTTAGCGGGCCTAGCGGGGGCTTCAAGAGAGACCCAGTACTTC
TRBD2	few	TRBV5-1	TRBJ2-2	CASSFLAGENTGELFF	TGCGCCAGCAGCTTCCTAGCGGGGGAGAACACCGGGGAGCTGTTTTTT
.	few	TRBV4-1	TRBJ2-6	CASSQVPRGGTGANVLTF	TGCGCCAGCAGCCAAGTTCCTCGTGGCGGGACTGGGGCCAACGTCCTGACTTTC
.	.	TRBV5-1	TRBJ1-6	CASSAARGNSPLHF	TGCGCCAGCAGCGCCGCTCGGGGAAATTCACCCCTCCACTTT
.	few	TRBV4-2	TRBJ1-1	CASSQDSQGGAEAFF	TGTGCCAGCAGCCAAGATTCGCAGGGAGGAGCTGAAGCTTTCTTT
TRBD1	.	TRBV4-1	TRBJ1-4	CASSKEGTVDEKLFF	TGCGCCAGCAGCAAAGAGGGGACAGTCGATGAAAAACTGTTTTTT
TRBD1	few	TRBV28	TRBJ2-5	CASSAPTGIETQYF	TGTGCCAGCAGTGCCCCGACAGGGATCGAGACCCAGTACTTC
TRBD2	few	TRBV2	TRBJ2-5	CASSELGGDSQETQYF	TGTGCCAGCAGTGAATTGGGGGGGGACTCCCAAGAGACCCAGTACTTC
TRBD1	.	TRBV11-2	TRBJ1-2	CASSFDRGLGYTF	TGTGCCAGCAGCTTCGACAGGGGGCTTGGCTACACCTTC
.	.	TRBV28	TRBJ1-1	CASRTGLDTEAFF	TGTGCCAGCCGTACAGGGCTAGACACTGAAGCTTTCTTT
.	.	TRBV19	TRBJ2-5	CASSKSGTGLGTQYF	TGTGCCAGTAGTAAATCGGGTACGGGGTTGGGGACCCAGTACTTC
.	few	TRBV7-6	TRBJ1-4	CASSLTGVTNEKLFF	TGTGCCAGCAGCTTAACGGGGGTTACTAATGAAAAACTGTTTTTT
.	.	TRBV25-1	TRBJ1-1	CASSRGVNTEAFF	TGTGCCAGCAGTCGGGGGGTTAACACTGAAGCTTTCTTT